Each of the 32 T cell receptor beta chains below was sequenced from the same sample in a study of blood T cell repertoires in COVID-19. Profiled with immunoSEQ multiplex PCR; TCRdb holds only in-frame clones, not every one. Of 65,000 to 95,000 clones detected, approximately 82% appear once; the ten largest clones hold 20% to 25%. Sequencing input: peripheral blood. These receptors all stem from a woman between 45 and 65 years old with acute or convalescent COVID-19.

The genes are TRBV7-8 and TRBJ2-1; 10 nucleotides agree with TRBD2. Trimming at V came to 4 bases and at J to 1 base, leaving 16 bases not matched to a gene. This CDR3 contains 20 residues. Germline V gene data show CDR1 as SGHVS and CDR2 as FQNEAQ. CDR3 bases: TGTGCCAGCAGCTGGTCGGTCCCCCGAGCGGGGGGGCCTTCCTACAATGAGCAGTTCTTC. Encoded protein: CASSWSVPRAGGPSYNEQFF.

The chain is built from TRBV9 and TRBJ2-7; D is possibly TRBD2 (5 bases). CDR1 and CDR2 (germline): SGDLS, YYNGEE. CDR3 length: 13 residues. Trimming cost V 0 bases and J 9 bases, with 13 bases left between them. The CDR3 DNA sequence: TGTGCCAGCAGCGTAGGGAGCGGACTTCGGCAGTACTTC. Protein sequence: CASSVGSGLRQYF.

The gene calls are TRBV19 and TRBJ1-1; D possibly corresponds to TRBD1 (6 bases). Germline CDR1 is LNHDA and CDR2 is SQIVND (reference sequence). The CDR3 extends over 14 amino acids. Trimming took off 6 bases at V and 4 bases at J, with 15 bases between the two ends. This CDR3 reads CASRALGGGTEAFF. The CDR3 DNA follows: TGTGCCAGTAGGGCGTTAGGGGGGGGCACTGAAGCTTTCTTT. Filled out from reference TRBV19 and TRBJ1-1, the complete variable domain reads DGGITQSPKYLFRKEGQNVTLSCEQNLNHDAMYWYRQDPGQGLRLIYYSQIVNDFQKGDIAEGYSVSREKKESFPLTVTSAQKNPTAFYLCASRALGGGTEAFFGQGTRLTVV.

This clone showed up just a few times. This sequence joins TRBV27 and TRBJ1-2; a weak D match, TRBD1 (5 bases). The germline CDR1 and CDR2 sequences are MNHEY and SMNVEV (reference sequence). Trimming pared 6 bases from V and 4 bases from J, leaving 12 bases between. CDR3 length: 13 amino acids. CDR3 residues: CASRAGDGYGYTF. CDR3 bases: TGTGCCAGCAGGGCGGGGGATGGCTATGGCTACACCTTC.

CDR3 nucleotides: TGTGCCAGTAGTATCCAGATCTCTGGAAACACCATATATTTT. Translated, it gives CASSIQISGNTIYF. V usage is TRBV19 and J usage is TRBJ1-3, with unresolved D. Trimming took 3 bases from V and 0 from J, leaving 6 bases between them. The CDR3 has 14 residues. CDR1 and CDR2 from the germline V gene are LNHDA and SQIVND (reference sequence).

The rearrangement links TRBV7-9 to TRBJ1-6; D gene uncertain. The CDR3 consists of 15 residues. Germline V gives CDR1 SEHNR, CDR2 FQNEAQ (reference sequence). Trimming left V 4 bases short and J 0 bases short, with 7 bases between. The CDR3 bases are TGTGCCAGCAGCTCGGAGGGCTCCTATAATTCACCCCTCCACTTT. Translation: CASSSEGSYNSPLHF. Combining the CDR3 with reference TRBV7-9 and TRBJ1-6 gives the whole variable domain DTGVSQNPRHKITKRGQNVTFRCDPISEHNRLYWYRQTLGQGPEFLTYFQNEAQLEKSRLLSDRFSAERPKGSFSTLEIQRTEQGDSAMYLCASSSEGSYNSPLHFGNGTRLTVT.

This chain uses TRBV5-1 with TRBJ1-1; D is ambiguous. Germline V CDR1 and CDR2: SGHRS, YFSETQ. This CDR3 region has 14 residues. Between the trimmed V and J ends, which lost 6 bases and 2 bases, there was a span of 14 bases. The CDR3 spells CASTPSPGNTEAFF. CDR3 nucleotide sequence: TGCGCCAGCACCCCCAGTCCGGGAAACACTGAAGCTTTCTTT.

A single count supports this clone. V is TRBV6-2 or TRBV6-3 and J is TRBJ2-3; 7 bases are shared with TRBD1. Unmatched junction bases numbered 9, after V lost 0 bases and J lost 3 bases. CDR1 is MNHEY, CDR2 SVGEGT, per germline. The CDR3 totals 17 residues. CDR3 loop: CASSYSPGTDLTDTQYF. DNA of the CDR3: TGTGCCAGCAGTTACTCTCCGGGGACAGACCTAACAGATACGCAGTATTTT.

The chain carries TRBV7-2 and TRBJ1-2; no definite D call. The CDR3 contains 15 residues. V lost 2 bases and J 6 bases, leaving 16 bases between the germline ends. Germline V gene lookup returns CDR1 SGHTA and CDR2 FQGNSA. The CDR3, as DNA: TGTGCCAGCAGCTTACGTCCCCAAGTAGTACATGGCTACACCTTC. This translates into CASSLRPQVVHGYTF. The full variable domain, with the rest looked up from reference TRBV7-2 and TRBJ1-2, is GAGVSQSPSNKVTEKGKDVELRCDPISGHTALYWYRQSLGQGLEFLIYFQGNSAPDKSGLPSDRFSAERTGGSVSTLTIQRTQQEDSAVYLCASSLRPQVVHGYTFGSGTRLTVV.

The CDR3, as DNA: TGTGCCAGCAGCGTAGGGGTCACGGGGGGCTACACCTTC. It specifies CASSVGVTGGYTF. This chain joins TRBV9 and TRBJ1-2; no reliable D call. The germline V and J ends were trimmed by 0 bases and 8 bases, with 11 bases remaining between them. Looked up from germline, CDR1 is SGDLS and CDR2 is YYNGEE. This CDR3 spans 13 amino acids.

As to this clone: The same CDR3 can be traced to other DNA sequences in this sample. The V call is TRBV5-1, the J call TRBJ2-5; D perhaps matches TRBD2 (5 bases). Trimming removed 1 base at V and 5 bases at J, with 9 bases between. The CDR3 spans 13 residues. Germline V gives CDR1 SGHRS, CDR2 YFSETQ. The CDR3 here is CASSLTSLETQYF. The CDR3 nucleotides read TGCGCCAGCAGCTTGACTAGTCTGGAGACCCAGTACTTC.

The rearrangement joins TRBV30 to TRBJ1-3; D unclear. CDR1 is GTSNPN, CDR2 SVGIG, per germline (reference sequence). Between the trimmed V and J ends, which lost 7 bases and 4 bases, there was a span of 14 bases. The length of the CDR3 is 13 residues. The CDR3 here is CASSGSEGNTIYF. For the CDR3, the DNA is TGTGCCTCTTCGGGGTCGGAAGGAAACACCATATATTTT.

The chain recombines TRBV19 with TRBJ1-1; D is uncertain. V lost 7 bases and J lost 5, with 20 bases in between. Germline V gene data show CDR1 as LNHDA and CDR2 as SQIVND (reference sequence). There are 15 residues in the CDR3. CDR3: CASTLRVTRDTEAFF. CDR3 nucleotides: TGTGCCAGTACCCTCCGGGTGACGAGGGATACTGAAGCTTTCTTT. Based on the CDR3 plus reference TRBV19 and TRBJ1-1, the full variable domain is DGGITQSPKYLFRKEGQNVTLSCEQNLNHDAMYWYRQDPGQGLRLIYYSQIVNDFQKGDIAEGYSVSREKKESFPLTVTSAQKNPTAFYLCASTLRVTRDTEAFFGQGTRLTVV.

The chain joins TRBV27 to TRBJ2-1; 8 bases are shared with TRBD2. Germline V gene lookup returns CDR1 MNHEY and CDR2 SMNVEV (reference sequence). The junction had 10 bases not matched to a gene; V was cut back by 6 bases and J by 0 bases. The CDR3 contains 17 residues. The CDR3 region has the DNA TGTGCCAGCAGCTCACCCGGGAGGGCCACCTCCTACAATGAGCAGTTCTTC. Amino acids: CASSSPGRATSYNEQFF.

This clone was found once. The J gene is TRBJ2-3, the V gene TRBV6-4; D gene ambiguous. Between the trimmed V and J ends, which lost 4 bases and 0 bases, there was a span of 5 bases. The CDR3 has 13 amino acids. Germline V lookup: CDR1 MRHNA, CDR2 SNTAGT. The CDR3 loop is CASSAGSTDTQYF. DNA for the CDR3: TGTGCCAGCAGTGCAGGCAGCACAGATACGCAGTATTTT.

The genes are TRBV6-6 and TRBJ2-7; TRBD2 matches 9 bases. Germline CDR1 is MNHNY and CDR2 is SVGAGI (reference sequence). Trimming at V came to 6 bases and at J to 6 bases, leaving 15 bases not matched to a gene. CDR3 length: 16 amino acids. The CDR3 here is CASSPLRLAVLSEQYF. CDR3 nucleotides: TGTGCCAGCAGCCCCCTCCGACTAGCGGTCTTGTCCGAGCAGTACTTC.

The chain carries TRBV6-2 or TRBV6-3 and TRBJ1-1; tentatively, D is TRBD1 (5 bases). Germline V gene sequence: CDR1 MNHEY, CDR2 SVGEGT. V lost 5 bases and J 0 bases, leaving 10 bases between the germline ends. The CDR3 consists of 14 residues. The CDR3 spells CASSKGTLNTEAFF. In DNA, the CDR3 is TGTGCCAGCAGTAAAGGGACTTTGAACACTGAAGCTTTCTTT.

CDR3 bases: TGTGCCAGCAGCGGAACCGGGACTAACTATGGCTACACCTTC. Translated, it gives CASSGTGTNYGYTF. The genes are TRBV7-6 and TRBJ1-2; D unresolved. Per germline, CDR1 SGHVS and CDR2 FNYEAQ. The length of the CDR3 is 14 residues. Trimming left V 5 bases short and J 0 bases short, with 10 bases between.

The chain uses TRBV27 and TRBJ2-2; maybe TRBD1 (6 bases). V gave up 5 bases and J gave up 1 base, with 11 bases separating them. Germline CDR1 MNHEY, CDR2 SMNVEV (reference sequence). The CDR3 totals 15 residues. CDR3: CASSSDRRNTGELFF. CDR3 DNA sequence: TGTGCCAGCAGTAGCGACAGGAGGAACACCGGGGAGCTGTTTTTT.

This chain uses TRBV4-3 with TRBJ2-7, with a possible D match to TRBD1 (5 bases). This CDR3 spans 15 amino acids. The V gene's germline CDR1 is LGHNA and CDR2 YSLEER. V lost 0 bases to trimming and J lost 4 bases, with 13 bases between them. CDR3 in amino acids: CASSQDRAYLYEQYF. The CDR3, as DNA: TGCGCCAGCAGCCAAGACAGGGCTTACCTGTACGAGCAGTACTTC.

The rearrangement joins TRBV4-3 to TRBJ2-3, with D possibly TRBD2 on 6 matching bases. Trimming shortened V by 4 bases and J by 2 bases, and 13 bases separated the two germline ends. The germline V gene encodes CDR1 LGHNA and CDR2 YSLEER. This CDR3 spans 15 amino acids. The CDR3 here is CASSLGLAYTDTQYF. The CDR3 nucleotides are TGCGCCAGCAGCCTCGGTCTAGCGTACACAGATACGCAGTATTTT.

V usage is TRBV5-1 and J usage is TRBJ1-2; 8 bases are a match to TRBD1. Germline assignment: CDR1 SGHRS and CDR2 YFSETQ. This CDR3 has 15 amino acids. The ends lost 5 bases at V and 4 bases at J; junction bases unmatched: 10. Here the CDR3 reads CASRPLQGGFYGYTF. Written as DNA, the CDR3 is TGCGCCAGCAGACCGTTACAGGGGGGATTCTATGGCTACACCTTC.

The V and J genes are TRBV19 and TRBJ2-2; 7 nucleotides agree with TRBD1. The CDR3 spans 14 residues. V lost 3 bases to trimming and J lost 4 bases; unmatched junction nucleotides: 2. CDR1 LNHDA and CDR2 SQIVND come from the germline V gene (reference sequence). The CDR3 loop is CASSIDRATGELFF. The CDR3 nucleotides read TGTGCCAGTAGTATTGACAGGGCCACCGGGGAGCTGTTTTTT.

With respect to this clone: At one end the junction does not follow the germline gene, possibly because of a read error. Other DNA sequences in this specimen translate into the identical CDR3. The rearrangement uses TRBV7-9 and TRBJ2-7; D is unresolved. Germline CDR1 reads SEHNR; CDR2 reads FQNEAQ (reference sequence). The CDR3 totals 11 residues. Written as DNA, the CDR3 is TGTGCCAGTAGCTTGTTATACGAGCAGTACTTC. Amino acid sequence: CASSLLYEQYF.

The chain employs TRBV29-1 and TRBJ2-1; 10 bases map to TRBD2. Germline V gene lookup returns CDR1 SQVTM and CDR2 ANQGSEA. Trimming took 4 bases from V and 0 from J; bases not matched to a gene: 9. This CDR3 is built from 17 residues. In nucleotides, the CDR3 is TGCAGCGTTGTAGGGCTAGCGGGAGTCGACTCCTACAATGAGCAGTTCTTC. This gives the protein CSVVGLAGVDSYNEQFF.

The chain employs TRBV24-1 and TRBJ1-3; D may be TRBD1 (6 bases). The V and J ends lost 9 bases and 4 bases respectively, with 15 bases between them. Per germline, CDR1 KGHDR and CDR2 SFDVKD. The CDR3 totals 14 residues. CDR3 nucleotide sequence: TGTGCCACCCAGGAGAGGGGGAACGGAAACACCATATATTTT. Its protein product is CATQERGNGNTIYF.

For the CDR3, the DNA is TGTGCCAGCAGCCAAGATCTGGGGCAGGGCAATCAGCCCCAGCATTTT. Its protein product is CASSQDLGQGNQPQHF. The genes are TRBV3-1 (or the pseudogene TRBV3-2) and TRBJ1-5, with TRBD1 as a possible D gene (5 bases). Deletions cut 0 bases from V and 2 bases from J, with 11 bases between. CDR3 size: 16 residues. Germline V gene lookup returns CDR1 LGHDT and CDR2 YNNKEL (reference sequence).

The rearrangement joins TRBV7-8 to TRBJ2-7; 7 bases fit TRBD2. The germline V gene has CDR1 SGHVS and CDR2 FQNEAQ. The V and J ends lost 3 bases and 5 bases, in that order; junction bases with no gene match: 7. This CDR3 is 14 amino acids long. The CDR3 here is CASSFRSGSNEQYF. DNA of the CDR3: TGTGCCAGCAGCTTCCGTAGCGGGTCCAACGAGCAGTACTTC.

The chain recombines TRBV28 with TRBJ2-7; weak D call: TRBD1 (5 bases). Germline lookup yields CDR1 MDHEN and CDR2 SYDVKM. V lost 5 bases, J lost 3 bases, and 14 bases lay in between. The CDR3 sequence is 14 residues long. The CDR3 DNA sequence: TGTGCCAGCAGTCGTCAGGGCCCTAGCTACGAGCAGTACTTC. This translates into CASSRQGPSYEQYF.

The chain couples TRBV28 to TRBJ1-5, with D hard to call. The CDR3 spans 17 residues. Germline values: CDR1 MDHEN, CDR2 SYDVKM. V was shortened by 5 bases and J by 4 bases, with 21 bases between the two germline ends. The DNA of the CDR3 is TGTGCCAGCAGTGCCCGGGTAGGCCAGATACCAAATCAGCCCCAGCATTTT. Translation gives CASSARVGQIPNQPQHF.

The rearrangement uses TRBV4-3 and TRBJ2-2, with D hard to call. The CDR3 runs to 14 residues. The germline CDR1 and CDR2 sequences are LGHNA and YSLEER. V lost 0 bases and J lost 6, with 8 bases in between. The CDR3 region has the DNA TGCGCCAGCAGCCAAGATTTTAGCCCCGGGGAGCTGTTTTTT. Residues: CASSQDFSPGELFF.

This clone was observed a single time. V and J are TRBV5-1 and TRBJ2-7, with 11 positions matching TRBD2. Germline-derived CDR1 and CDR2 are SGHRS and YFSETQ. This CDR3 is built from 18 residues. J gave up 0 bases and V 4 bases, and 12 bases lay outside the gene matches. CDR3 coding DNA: TGCGCCAGCAGCCCGACCGGGACTAGCGGTTCTAGCTCCTACGAGCAGTACTTC. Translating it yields CASSPTGTSGSSSYEQYF. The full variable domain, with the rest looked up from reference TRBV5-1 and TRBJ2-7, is KAGVTQTPRYLIKTRGQQVTLSCSPISGHRSVSWYQQTPGQGLQFLFEYFSETQRNKGNFPGRFSGRQFSNSRSEMNVSTLELGDSALYLCASSPTGTSGSSSYEQYFGPGTRLTVT.